This T cell receptor (beta chain) was identified in a study of shared clonotypes between healthy human individuals. Sequenced by immunoSEQ multiplex PCR; TCRdb stores in-frame clones only, minus some. This repertoire shows some 2.1 million clones, around 95% found once; its top ten account for roughly 1.7%. Cells designated naive CD8 were CD45RO-negative and were positively selected for CCR7, with terminally differentiated effector memory CD45RA+ cells excluded. The sequenced sample was naive CD8+ T cells from PBMCs. This clonotype was obtained from a man aged 18 to 30 in good health. Some clones in this sample may be carry-over from other donors' samples.

CDR3 coding DNA: TGCGCCAGCAGCCAAGATCGGACGTCGCCCCAGCCCCAGCATTTT. Translated, it gives CASSQDRTSPQPQHF. J is TRBJ1-5 and V is TRBV4-3; D unresolved. V gave up 0 bases and J gave up 7 bases, with 13 bases separating them. The CDR3 is made up of 15 amino acids. Germline CDR1 reads LGHNA; CDR2 reads YSLEER.